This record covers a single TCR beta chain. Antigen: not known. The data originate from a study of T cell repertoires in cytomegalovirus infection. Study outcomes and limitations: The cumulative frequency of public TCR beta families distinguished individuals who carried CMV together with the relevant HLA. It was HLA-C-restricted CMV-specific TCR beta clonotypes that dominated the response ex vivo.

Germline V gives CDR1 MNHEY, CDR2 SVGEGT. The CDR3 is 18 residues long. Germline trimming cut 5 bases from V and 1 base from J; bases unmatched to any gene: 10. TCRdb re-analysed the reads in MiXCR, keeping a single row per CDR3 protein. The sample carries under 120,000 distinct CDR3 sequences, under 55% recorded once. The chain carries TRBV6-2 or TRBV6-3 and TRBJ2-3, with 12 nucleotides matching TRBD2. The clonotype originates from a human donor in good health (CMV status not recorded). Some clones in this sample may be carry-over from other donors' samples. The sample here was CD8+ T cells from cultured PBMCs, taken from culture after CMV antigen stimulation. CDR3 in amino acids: CASSGYESSGGGTDTQYF. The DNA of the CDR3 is TGTGCCAGCAGTGGTTACGAATCTAGCGGGGGGGGCACAGATACGCAGTATTTT.